This T cell receptor beta chain comes out of a study of Tregs in tolerant kidney transplant recipients. The data were produced by immunoSEQ multiplex PCR, yet TCRdb's version contains in-frame clones alone and is incomplete. The table lists 30,000 to 35,000 clones, with 7.6% in the top ten. The CDR3 contains 14 residues. Trimming took 4 bases from V and 7 from J; bases not matched to a gene: 4. CDR1 and CDR2 from the germline V gene are SNHLY and FYNNEI. Details on this clone: The antigen is not known. The read gets to within 3 residues of the CDR3 end, and the germline J gene fills in the rest.

General study findings and limits: Tolerant patients' donor-specific Tregs expanded beyond overall Tregs, suggesting antigen-driven growth.

The sequence was collected from a human donor who received a combined kidney and bone marrow transplant. The chain combines TRBV2 with TRBJ1-6; 7 bases map to TRBD1. Sequencing was performed on CD8+ T cells from blood, taken before the transplant. CDR3 protein: CASSGQGQNSPLHF. The sequenced part of the CDR3 DNA is TGTGCCAGCAGTGGACAGGGACAAAATTCACCC.